The 26 T cell receptor beta chains presented below share a single source sample, sequenced in a study of blood T cell repertoires in COVID-19. Profiled with immunoSEQ multiplex PCR; TCRdb holds only in-frame clones, not every one. The table has 99,000 or so clones, about three quarters seen once. Sequencing was carried out using peripheral blood. All receptors come from a woman aged 65 to 85 with acute or convalescent COVID-19.

The J gene is TRBJ2-3, the V gene TRBV5-1, with no clear D. The germline gives CDR1 SGHRS, CDR2 YFSETQ. V was cut by 7 bases and J by 2 bases, with 14 bases left in between. The CDR3 contains 14 residues. The CDR3 loop is CASFRAVPTDTQYF. The CDR3 DNA is TGCGCCAGCTTTCGCGCGGTTCCCACAGATACGCAGTATTTT. The full variable domain, its missing parts supplied by reference TRBV5-1 and TRBJ2-3, is KAGVTQTPRYLIKTRGQQVTLSCSPISGHRSVSWYQQTPGQGLQFLFEYFSETQRNKGNFPGRFSGRQFSNSRSEMNVSTLELGDSALYLCASFRAVPTDTQYFGPGTRLTVL.

This sequence joins TRBV5-1 and TRBJ2-5; TRBD2 agrees at 13 bases. The CDR3 covers 15 residues. The V and J ends lost 4 bases and 4 bases, in that order; junction bases with no gene match: 4. Germline CDR1 is SGHRS and CDR2 is YFSETQ. The CDR3 protein is CASSRGLAGVETQYF. CDR3 in DNA: TGCGCCAGCAGCCGCGGACTAGCGGGGGTAGAGACCCAGTACTTC.

This clone was recorded a few times. This chain uses TRBV28 with TRBJ1-2, with D possibly being TRBD1 (5 bases). The germline V and J ends were trimmed by 6 bases and 4 bases, with 12 bases remaining between them. CDR1 and CDR2 from the germline V gene are MDHEN and SYDVKM. This CDR3 has 13 amino acids. This CDR3 reads CASSSTGFYGYTF. The CDR3 nucleotides are TGTGCCAGCAGCTCTACAGGTTTCTATGGCTACACCTTC.

This sequence joins TRBV18 and TRBJ1-5; tentatively, D is TRBD1 (5 bases). The CDR3 is 14 amino acids. Germline V gene sequence: CDR1 KGHSH, CDR2 LQKENI. Trimming removed 2 bases at V and 7 bases at J, with 12 bases between. The chain's CDR3 is CASSPRATEQPQHF. As DNA, the CDR3 is TGTGCCAGCTCACCAAGGGCGACAGAGCAGCCCCAGCATTTT.

The J gene is TRBJ1-1, the V gene TRBV23-1; D is undetermined. TRBV23-1 is reported as an ORF; its role is uncertain. Deletions cut 6 bases from V and 8 bases from J, with 13 bases between. This CDR3 spans 12 amino acids. The CDR3 protein is CASRGGLMEAFF. CDR3 nucleotide sequence: TGCGCCAGCAGGGGAGGGTTGATGGAAGCTTTCTTT.

The chain recombines TRBV5-8 with TRBJ1-6; TRBD1 matches 8 bases. V gave up 6 bases and J gave up 10 bases; unmatched junction bases: 9. The CDR3 is 14 amino acids. Germline V gene data show CDR1 as SGHTS and CDR2 as YDEGEE. As DNA, the CDR3 is TGTGCCAGCAATCAGGGGGCAGGAGGATCACCCCTCCACTTT. Translation: CASNQGAGGSPLHF.

The rearrangement joins TRBV19 to TRBJ1-2; the D gene is possibly TRBD1 (6 bases). Trimming pared 5 bases from V and 2 bases from J, leaving 18 bases between. The CDR3 is 16 residues long. The V gene's germline CDR1 is LNHDA and CDR2 SQIVND (reference sequence). This chain's CDR3 is CASSSRTVLLNYGYTF. For the CDR3, the DNA is TGTGCCAGTAGTTCTCGGACAGTACTCCTCAACTATGGCTACACCTTC.

The rearrangement links TRBV24-1 to TRBJ2-1; 10 positions match TRBD1. Germline values: CDR1 KGHDR, CDR2 SFDVKD. The ends lost 2 bases at V and 0 bases at J; junction bases unmatched: 6. The CDR3 spans 18 residues. This chain's CDR3 is CATSDSRDRGSSYNEQFF. In nucleotides, the CDR3 is TGTGCCACCAGTGATTCCCGGGACAGGGGCAGCTCCTACAATGAGCAGTTCTTC.

The rearrangement uses TRBV30 and TRBJ1-2; 10 bases match TRBD1. V was pared by 2 bases and J by 6 bases, with 9 bases of the junction left unmatched. The CDR3 is 15 residues long. CDR1 and CDR2 (germline): GTSNPN, SVGIG (reference sequence). The CDR3 is CAWSRQGQGKNGYTF. For the CDR3, the DNA is TGTGCCTGGAGTCGGCAGGGACAGGGGAAGAATGGCTACACCTTC.

This clone occurred a few times. The rearrangement uses TRBV30 and TRBJ1-5; D unclear. The CDR3 covers 15 residues. Germline V gives CDR1 GTSNPN, CDR2 SVGIG (reference sequence). Trimming cost V 2 bases and J 2 bases, with 13 bases left between them. For the CDR3, the DNA is TGTGCCTGGAGTAAGAGGGCCATAGGCAATCAGCCCCAGCATTTT. Its protein product is CAWSKRAIGNQPQHF.

This chain links TRBV7-8 with TRBJ2-2; 7 bases fit TRBD1. Germline loops: CDR1 SGHVS, CDR2 FQNEAQ. The CDR3 spans 15 residues. J lost 1 base, V lost 5 bases, and 4 bases had no gene match. The CDR3 nucleotides read TGTGCCAGCAGCCCCCGGGACAGGAACACCGGGGAGCTGTTTTTT. Translating gives CASSPRDRNTGELFF.

This sequence joins TRBV10-2 and TRBJ2-5; possibly TRBD1 for D (7 bases). The germline gives CDR1 WSHSY, CDR2 SAAADI. The CDR3 consists of 14 residues. The V and J ends lost 6 bases and 5 bases respectively, with 16 bases between them. The CDR3: CASSYRGLQETQYF. DNA for the CDR3: TGCGCCAGCAGCTACAGGGGACTTCAGGAGACCCAGTACTTC.

This clone was counted between two and nine times. The genes are TRBV10-1 and TRBJ2-3, with TRBD1 as a possible D gene (5 bases). The CDR3 sequence is 14 residues long. Germline V gene sequence: CDR1 WNHNN, CDR2 SYGVQD (reference sequence). The V gene lost 3 bases and the J gene lost 2 bases, with 9 bases spanning the gap. CDR3 in DNA: TGCGCCAGCAGTGACGGCAGGGTCACAGATACGCAGTATTTT. It is translated as CASSDGRVTDTQYF.

The CDR3 DNA sequence: TGTGCCAGCTCACCGGTGGACAGTCCCTTCACTGAAGCTTTCTTT. It codes for CASSPVDSPFTEAFF. The rearrangement joins TRBV18 to TRBJ1-1, with D tentatively TRBD1 (6 bases). Between the trimmed V and J ends, which lost 3 bases and 4 bases, there was a span of 15 bases. The germline CDR1 and CDR2 sequences are KGHSH and LQKENI. There are 15 residues in the CDR3.

V usage is TRBV12-3 or TRBV12-4 and J usage is TRBJ1-5; D is unresolved. V lost 11 bases to trimming and J lost 6 bases, with 14 bases between them. This CDR3 has 12 amino acids. The CDR3 reads CAPTRAVQPQHF. CDR3 bases: TGTGCCCCTACGCGGGCGGTTCAGCCCCAGCATTTT.

V and J are TRBV10-2 and TRBJ2-2, with 10 bases lining up with TRBD2. Unmatched junction bases numbered 9, after V lost 6 bases and J lost 5 bases. This CDR3 spans 16 amino acids. Germline CDR1 is WSHSY and CDR2 is SAAADI. The CDR3 is CASSERGGGRTGELFF. The CDR3 coding sequence is TGCGCCAGCAGCGAGCGGGGGGGCGGGAGAACCGGGGAGCTGTTTTTT.

The chain combines TRBV3-1 (or the pseudogene TRBV3-2) with TRBJ2-2; perhaps TRBD1 as D (6 bases). Germline CDR1 reads LGHDT; CDR2 reads YNNKEL (reference sequence). V lost 4 bases and J lost 1, with 7 bases in between. The CDR3 is 14 residues long. CDR3 in DNA: TGTGCCAGCAGCCCGGGACAGAACACCGGGGAGCTGTTTTTT. Encoded protein: CASSPGQNTGELFF.

V gene TRBV6-5 combines with J gene TRBJ1-3, with D uncertain. V lost 3 bases and J 0 bases, leaving 6 bases between the germline ends. CDR1 and CDR2 (germline): MNHEY, SVGAGI. The CDR3 sequence is 14 residues long. The CDR3 DNA reads as TGTGCCAGCAGTTATAGCTTCTCTGGAAACACCATATATTTT. Protein sequence: CASSYSFSGNTIYF.

The J gene is TRBJ2-7, the V gene TRBV7-9; unclear D gene. V gave up 5 bases and J gave up 3 bases, with 14 bases separating them. Germline V gives CDR1 SEHNR, CDR2 FQNEAQ (reference sequence). The CDR3 spans 14 residues. The CDR3 bases are TGTGCCAGCAGCCGATACGACTCAATCTACGAGCAGTACTTC. Translation gives CASSRYDSIYEQYF.

This clone was observed a handful of times. The gene calls are TRBV24-1 and TRBJ2-2; no clear D. Germline-derived CDR1 and CDR2 are KGHDR and SFDVKD. The CDR3 covers 15 residues. The V end lost 0 bases, the J end lost 1 base, and 5 bases lay between the germline ends. CDR3 amino acids: CATSDLPGNTGELFF. The CDR3 DNA is TGTGCCACCAGTGATTTGCCAGGGAACACCGGGGAGCTGTTTTTT.

The rearrangement links TRBV12-3 or TRBV12-4 to TRBJ2-7; D might be TRBD1 (6 bases). Trimming shortened V by 4 bases and J by 2 bases, and 9 bases separated the two germline ends. The CDR3 contains 13 residues. CDR3 coding DNA: TGTGCCAGCAGTTCCACAGGGCCCTACGAGCAGTACTTC. Residues: CASSSTGPYEQYF.

In this sample, this clone turned up many times. This sequence joins TRBV18 and TRBJ1-2; tentatively, D is TRBD1 (5 bases). Germline assignment: CDR1 KGHSH and CDR2 LQKENI. This CDR3 region has 14 residues. V was pared by 2 bases and J by 4 bases, with 11 bases between. The CDR3 loop reads CASSPAGPGYGYTF. The CDR3 DNA sequence: TGTGCCAGCTCACCAGCAGGGCCTGGCTATGGCTACACCTTC.

This chain links TRBV6-5 with TRBJ1-4; D is ambiguous. From germline, CDR1 is MNHEY and CDR2 SVGAGI. The V end was cut by 2 bases, the J end by 8 bases, with 15 bases between. This CDR3 has 15 residues. CDR3 region: CASSYRVNPGEKLFF. DNA of the CDR3: TGTGCCAGCAGTTACCGGGTAAACCCCGGGGAAAAACTGTTTTTT.

The chain is built from TRBV18 and TRBJ1-4, with D maybe TRBD1 (6 bases). The germline V gene encodes CDR1 KGHSH and CDR2 LQKENI. V was cut by 4 bases and J by 6 bases, with 30 bases left in between. The CDR3 has 20 amino acids. In DNA form, the CDR3 reads TGTGCCAGCTCACGCGACTATATCCCGGGACACCAAGAGATCGATGAAAAACTGTTTTTT. It specifies CASSRDYIPGHQEIDEKLFF.

The chain combines TRBV2 with TRBJ1-5; 8 bases are a match to TRBD1. This CDR3 has 14 amino acids. The V and J ends lost 6 bases and 1 base, in that order; junction bases with no gene match: 2. CDR1 and CDR2 from the germline V gene are SNHLY and FYNNEI. CDR3 nucleotide sequence: TGTGCCAGCAGGGGACAGGCGAGCAATCAGCCCCAGCATTTT. This encodes CASRGQASNQPQHF.

V usage is TRBV6-5 and J usage is TRBJ2-3; TRBD2 matches 11 bases. Germline CDR1 is MNHEY and CDR2 is SVGAGI. The ends lost 0 bases at V and 5 bases at J; junction bases unmatched: 4. This CDR3 has 16 amino acids. The CDR3 reads CASSYSASGGIDTQYF. CDR3 sequence (DNA): TGTGCCAGCAGTTACTCGGCTAGCGGGGGGATAGATACGCAGTATTTT.